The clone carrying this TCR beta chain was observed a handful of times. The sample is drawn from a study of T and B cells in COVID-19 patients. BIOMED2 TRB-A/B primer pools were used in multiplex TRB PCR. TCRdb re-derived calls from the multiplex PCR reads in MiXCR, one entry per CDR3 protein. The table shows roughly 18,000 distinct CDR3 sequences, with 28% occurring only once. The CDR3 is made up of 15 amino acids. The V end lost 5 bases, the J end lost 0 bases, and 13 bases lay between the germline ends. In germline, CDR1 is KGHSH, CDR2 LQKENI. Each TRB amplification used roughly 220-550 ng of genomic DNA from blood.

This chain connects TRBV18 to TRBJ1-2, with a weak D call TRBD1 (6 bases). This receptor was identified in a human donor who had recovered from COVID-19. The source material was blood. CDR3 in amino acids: CASSANNRANYGYTF. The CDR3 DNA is TGTGCCAGCTCAGCAAATAACAGGGCTAACTATGGCTACACCTTC.